This T cell receptor beta chain was observed in a study of graft-versus-host responses after intestinal transplantation. The CDR3 is 17 amino acids. Germline V gene data show CDR1 as SGHVS and CDR2 as FQNEAQ. Deletions cut 5 bases from V and 1 base from J, with 18 bases between. On this clone: Antigen specificity is unknown.

Findings and limits, study-wide: Detection of GvH clones occurred in recipient marrow, and some had their first appearance in ileum or blood.

Generated by immunoSEQ multiplex PCR, the TCRdb table keeps only in-frame clones and is missing some. The sample consists of about 5,700 clones, roughly three quarters of them appearing once. Intraepithelial and lamina propria lymphocytes were released after the graft tissue was processed. Sequencing used ileum tissue, obtained around 310 days after intestinal transplant. The chain recombines TRBV7-8 with TRBJ1-5; D might be TRBD1 (5 bases). The TCR comes from a human patient who received an intestinal transplant, so some T cells may come from the graft donor. The CDR3 DNA reads as TGTGCCAGCAGCCAAGCGGCGGTCCGACAGAGCAATCAGCCCCAGCATTTT. As protein: CASSQAAVRQSNQPQHF.